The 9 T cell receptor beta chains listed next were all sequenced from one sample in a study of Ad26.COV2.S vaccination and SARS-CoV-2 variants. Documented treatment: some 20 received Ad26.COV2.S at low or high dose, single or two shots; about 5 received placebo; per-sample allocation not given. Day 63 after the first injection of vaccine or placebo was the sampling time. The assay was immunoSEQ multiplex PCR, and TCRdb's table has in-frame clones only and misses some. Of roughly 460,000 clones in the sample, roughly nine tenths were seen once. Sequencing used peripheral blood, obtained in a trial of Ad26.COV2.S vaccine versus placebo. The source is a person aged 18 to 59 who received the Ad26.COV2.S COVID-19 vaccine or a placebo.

CDR3: CASGRGGSGRTQETQYF. DNA of the CDR3: TGTGCCAGCGGCCGCGGGGGTAGCGGCCGAACCCAAGAGACCCAGTACTTC. The chain links TRBV4-2 to TRBJ2-5, with TRBD2 matching over 7 bases. The trim removed 8 bases at V and 1 base at J, leaving 16 bases unmatched. Looked up from germline, CDR1 is LGHNA and CDR2 is YNFKEQ. This CDR3 is built from 17 residues.

The CDR3 DNA reads as TGTGCCAGCAGCGCAGGGGCAGGGACCACTGAAGCTTTCTTT. It translates to CASSAGAGTTEAFF. The chain combines TRBV9 with TRBJ1-1; D is perhaps TRBD1 (6 bases). Germline loops: CDR1 SGDLS, CDR2 YYNGEE. The CDR3 runs 14 residues. The germline V and J ends were trimmed by 3 bases and 4 bases, with 13 bases remaining between them.

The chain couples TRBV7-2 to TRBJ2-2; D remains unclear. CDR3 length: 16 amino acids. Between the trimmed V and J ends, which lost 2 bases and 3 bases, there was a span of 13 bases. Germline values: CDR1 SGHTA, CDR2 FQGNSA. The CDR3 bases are TGTGCCAGCAGCTTATTCTCCGGTTTCGACACCGGGGAGCTGTTTTTT. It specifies CASSLFSGFDTGELFF.

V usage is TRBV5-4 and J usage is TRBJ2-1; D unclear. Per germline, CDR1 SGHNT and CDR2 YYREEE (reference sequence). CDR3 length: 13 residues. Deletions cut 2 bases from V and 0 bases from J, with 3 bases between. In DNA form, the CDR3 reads TGTGCCAGCAGCTTCAACTCCTACAATGAGCAGTTCTTC. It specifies CASSFNSYNEQFF.

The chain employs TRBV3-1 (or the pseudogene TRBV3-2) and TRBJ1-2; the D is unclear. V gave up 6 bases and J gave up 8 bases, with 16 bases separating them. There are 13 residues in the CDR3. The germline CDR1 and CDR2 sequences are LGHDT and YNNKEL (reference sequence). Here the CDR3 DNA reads TGTGCCAGCAGGCAGTGGGAATCGGGAGGCTACACCTTC. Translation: CASRQWESGGYTF.

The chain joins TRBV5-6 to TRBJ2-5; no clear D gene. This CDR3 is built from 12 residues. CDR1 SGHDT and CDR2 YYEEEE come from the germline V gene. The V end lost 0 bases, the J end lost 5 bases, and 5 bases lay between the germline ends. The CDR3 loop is CASSLAWETQYF. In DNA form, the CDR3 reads TGTGCCAGCAGCTTGGCCTGGGAGACCCAGTACTTC.

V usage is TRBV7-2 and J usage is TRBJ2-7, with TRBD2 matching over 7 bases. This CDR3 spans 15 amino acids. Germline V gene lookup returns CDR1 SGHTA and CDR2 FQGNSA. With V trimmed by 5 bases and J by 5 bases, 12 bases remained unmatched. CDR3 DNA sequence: TGTGCCAGCAGCGACCCATGGGGAGGGTTGAACGAGCAGTACTTC. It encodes CASSDPWGGLNEQYF.

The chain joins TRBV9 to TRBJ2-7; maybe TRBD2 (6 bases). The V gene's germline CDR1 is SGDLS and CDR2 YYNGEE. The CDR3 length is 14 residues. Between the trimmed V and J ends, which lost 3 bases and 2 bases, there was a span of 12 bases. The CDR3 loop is CASSESGSTYEQYF. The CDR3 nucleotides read TGTGCCAGCAGCGAGAGCGGGTCCACCTACGAGCAGTACTTC.

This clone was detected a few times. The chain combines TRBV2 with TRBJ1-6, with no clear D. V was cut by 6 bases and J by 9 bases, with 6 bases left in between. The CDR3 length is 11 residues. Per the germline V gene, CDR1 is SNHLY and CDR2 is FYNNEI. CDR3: CASRGGSPLHF. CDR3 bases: TGTGCCAGCAGGGGCGGTTCACCCCTCCACTTT.